Listed below are T cell receptor beta chains from one sample, sequenced in a study of blood T cell repertoires in COVID-19. Assay: immunoSEQ multiplex PCR; the TCRdb copy retains only in-frame clones and omits some. The table has 35,000 to 50,000 clones, about 85% seen once; the top ten hold over 9%. Sequencing was done on a sample of peripheral blood. All receptors come from a human donor in a cohort sampled during active COVID-19. CDR3s include the opening cysteine and the closing phenylalanine or tryptophan. A D gene is named only where the DNA matches it firmly. Some rows have no size entry. The others give once, few or many, or a class for an expanded clone.

V: TRBV6-5; J: TRBJ1-3; D: .; size: few; CDR3: CASSSQGEGNTIYF; DNA: TGTGCCAGCAGTTCACAGGGCGAAGGAAACACCATATATTTT
V: TRBV20-1; J: TRBJ2-7; D: .; size: few; CDR3: CSARGYYEQYF; DNA: TGCAGTGCCAGGGGCTACTACGAGCAGTACTTC
V: TRBV7-2; J: TRBJ2-2; D: TRBD1; size: .; CDR3: CASSSGQGWGTGELFF; DNA: TGTGCCAGCAGCTCCGGACAGGGCTGGGGGACCGGGGAGCTGTTTTTT
V: TRBV19; J: TRBJ1-5; D: TRBD1; size: .; CDR3: CASSVTGPTQPQHF; DNA: TGTGCCAGTAGCGTGACAGGGCCGACTCAGCCCCAGCATTTT
V: TRBV10-3; J: TRBJ2-7; D: TRBD1; size: .; CDR3: CASRQGYEQYF; DNA: TGTGCCAGCCGACAGGGCTACGAGCAGTACTTC
V: TRBV11-1; J: TRBJ1-6; D: .; size: once; CDR3: CASSSPAASPLHF; DNA: TGTGCCAGCAGCTCCCCCGCGGCTTCACCCCTCCACTTT
V: TRBV28; J: TRBJ1-5; D: .; size: once; CDR3: CASSPAGGDRSQPQHF; DNA: TGTGCCAGCAGTCCCGCGGGGGGAGACCGCAGTCAGCCCCAGCATTTT
V: TRBV5-1; J: TRBJ1-2; D: .; size: .; CDR3: CASMREPNYGYTF; DNA: TGCGCCAGCATGCGGGAGCCCAACTATGGCTACACCTTC
V: TRBV28; J: TRBJ2-5; D: TRBD2; size: .; CDR3: CASSPGLAGLETQYF; DNA: TGTGCCAGCAGCCCCGGACTAGCGGGGTTGGAGACCCAGTACTTC
V: TRBV3-1/TRBV3-2; J: TRBJ1-4; D: .; size: .; CDR3: CASSQVGGTAGVLFF; DNA: TGTGCCAGCAGCCAAGTCGGGGGGACGGCGGGAGTATTGTTTTTT